The 22 T cell receptor beta chains given below trace back to one sample, sequenced in a study of T-cell memory formation after mild COVID-19. TCRdb redid the calling of the 5' RACE reads with MiXCR, one entry per CDR3 protein. The data show 340,000 or so distinct CDR3 sequences, 10% to 15% seen once. Sequenced input: PBMCs or a T cell subset sorted from them (not recorded which). The receptors stem from a young man who had mild COVID-19 (a few samples of this study predate the infection). Cell type and time point are not known.

The gene calls are TRBV7-9 and TRBJ2-7; 12 bases are a match to TRBD2. The CDR3 is 15 residues long. Trimming took 3 bases from V and 3 from J; bases not matched to a gene: 3. Germline lookup yields CDR1 SEHNR and CDR2 FQNEAQ (reference sequence). CDR3 bases: TGTGCCAGCAGCTTCCGACTAGCGGGGGACTACGAGCAGTACTTC. It yields the protein CASSFRLAGDYEQYF.

This clonotype was found a few times. The chain combines TRBV2 with TRBJ2-1, with D perhaps TRBD2 (5 bases). Germline V lookup: CDR1 SNHLY, CDR2 FYNNEI. CDR3 length: 12 amino acids. V was trimmed by 3 bases and J by 9 bases, leaving 9 bases between them. CDR3 in amino acids: CASSDSAGEQFF. The CDR3 DNA is TGTGCCAGCAGTGATTCGGCGGGTGAGCAGTTCTTC.

The sample holds a few counts of this clonotype. V and J are TRBV6-1 and TRBJ1-1; 8 bases fit TRBD1. The length of the CDR3 is 16 residues. In germline, CDR1 is MNHNS, CDR2 SASEGT. J gave up 1 base and V 6 bases, and 10 bases lay outside the gene matches. As DNA, the CDR3 is TGTGCCAGCAGGGTTGGGACAGGCCGGGAGAACACTGAAGCTTTCTTT. It translates to CASRVGTGRENTEAFF.

Only a few counts were recorded for this clonotype. CDR3 nucleotides: TGTGCCAGCAGCTTTGCGGGGGGCCCAGATACGCAGTATTTT. Protein: CASSFAGGPDTQYF. The genes are TRBV7-6 and TRBJ2-3; 8 positions agree with TRBD2. Germline CDR1 and CDR2: SGHVS and FNYEAQ. V dropped 3 bases and J dropped 4; count of bases not matched to a gene: 3. The CDR3 length is 14 residues.

The chain employs TRBV10-3 and TRBJ2-1, with TRBD1 identical over 7 bases. The germline gives CDR1 ENHRY, CDR2 SYGVKD. V trimming: 3 bases; J trimming: 0 bases; junction bases outside the gene matches: 5. This CDR3 contains 16 residues. The CDR3 loop reads CAISEGGDYSYNEQFF. In DNA, the CDR3 is TGTGCCATCAGTGAAGGGGGCGACTACTCCTACAATGAGCAGTTCTTC.

This clonotype has only a few counts. This chain uses TRBV6-5 with TRBJ2-6, with D perhaps TRBD2 (5 bases). Germline V CDR1 and CDR2: MNHEY, SVGAGI. CDR3 length equals 15 residues. Trimming left V 10 bases short and J 3 bases short, with 16 bases between. CDR3 sequence reads: CATQGRRRGANVLTF. The CDR3 bases are TGTGCCACCCAAGGAAGGAGGCGTGGGGCCAACGTCCTGACTTTC.

This clonotype was counted between two and nine times. This sequence joins TRBV25-1 and TRBJ2-1, with 7 positions matching TRBD1. V gave up 4 bases and J gave up 5 bases; unmatched junction bases: 8. The germline V gene encodes CDR1 MGHDK and CDR2 SYGVNS. The CDR3 sequence is 15 residues long. CDR3 sequence reads: CASSANRGSDNEQFF. The CDR3 DNA reads as TGTGCCAGCAGTGCAAACAGGGGTTCTGACAATGAGCAGTTCTTC.

This clonotype was seen a handful of times. The chain's CDR3 is CASSQEGESYEQYF. The CDR3 bases are TGTGCCAGCAGCCAAGAGGGCGAATCCTACGAGCAGTACTTC. The genes are TRBV4-2 and TRBJ2-7; no clear D gene. Germline lookup yields CDR1 LGHNA and CDR2 YNFKEQ. V was cut by 0 bases and J by 1 base, with 7 bases left in between. The CDR3 sequence is 14 residues long.

The chain has TRBV7-8 and TRBJ2-7, with D tentatively TRBD1 or TRBD2 (6 bases each). This CDR3 contains 14 residues. V dropped 6 bases and J dropped 2 bases, with 14 bases sitting between them. Germline-derived CDR1 and CDR2 are SGHVS and FQNEAQ. In DNA form, the CDR3 reads TGTGCCAGCAGTCCCTACGGGGGCCCCTACGAGCAGTACTTC. Translated: CASSPYGGPYEQYF.

In nucleotides, the CDR3 is TGCAGTGCTAGCGGGGGGACCTACAATGAGCAGTTCTTC. Protein: CSASGGTYNEQFF. The chain recombines TRBV20-1 with TRBJ2-1; 7 bases fit TRBD2. There are 13 residues in the CDR3. Germline V gives CDR1 DFQATT, CDR2 SNEGSKA (reference sequence). V dropped 3 bases and J dropped 2; count of bases not matched to a gene: 1.

The CDR3, as DNA: TGTGCCAGCAGTTATCAGGGGGTGTCCGAGCAGTTCTTC. The encoded protein is CASSYQGVSEQFF. The chain recombines TRBV6-2 or TRBV6-3 with TRBJ2-1; 7 bases are shared with TRBD1. Germline loops: CDR1 MNHEY, CDR2 SVGEGT. The CDR3 has 13 residues. Germline trimming cut 3 bases from V and 10 bases from J; bases unmatched to any gene: 6.

The chain links TRBV28 to TRBJ2-5; possible D gene TRBD1, 7 bases. Germline values: CDR1 MDHEN, CDR2 SYDVKM. The V end was cut by 8 bases, the J end by 4 bases, with 8 bases between. The CDR3 contains 11 residues. CDR3 loop: CASQGGETQYF. The CDR3 DNA reads as TGTGCCAGCCAGGGGGGAGAGACCCAGTACTTC.

This chain links TRBV7-9 with TRBJ2-3; TRBD2 is a possible D gene (5 bases). Germline lookup yields CDR1 SEHNR and CDR2 FQNEAQ (reference sequence). V lost 4 bases to trimming and J lost 2 bases, with 13 bases between them. CDR3 length equals 15 residues. This CDR3 reads CASSSLGIYTDTQYF. CDR3 nucleotides: TGTGCCAGCAGCTCCCTCGGGATTTACACAGATACGCAGTATTTT.

V gene TRBV5-1 combines with J gene TRBJ2-2; D gene ambiguous. V was shortened by 5 bases and J by 7 bases, with 12 bases between the two germline ends. Germline CDR1 reads SGHRS; CDR2 reads YFSETQ. This CDR3 has 13 residues. The CDR3 loop reads CASSSWSGGELFF. The CDR3 bases are TGCGCCAGCAGTTCCTGGTCGGGCGGGGAGCTGTTTTTT.

At least ten counts were recorded for this clonotype. The V gene is TRBV5-5, the J gene TRBJ2-7; D is perhaps TRBD1 (6 bases). The CDR3 sequence is 14 residues long. Germline V gene lookup returns CDR1 SGHKS and CDR2 YYEKEE (reference sequence). Trimming took off 4 bases at V and 0 bases at J, with 11 bases between the two ends. As DNA, the CDR3 is TGTGCCAGCAGCAAGGACAGCCTCTCCTACGAGCAGTACTTC. This codes for CASSKDSLSYEQYF.

The J gene is TRBJ1-6, the V gene TRBV12-3 or TRBV12-4, with 8 nucleotides matching TRBD1. The CDR3 runs to 14 residues. Trimming cost V 5 bases and J 7 bases; bases outside gene matches: 4. The CDR3 loop reads CASSDRDRNSPLHF. CDR3 DNA: TGTGCCAGCAGTGACCGGGACAGGAATTCACCCCTCCACTTT.

This clonotype has ten or more counts. The chain couples TRBV5-5 to TRBJ2-3; possibly TRBD2 for D (6 bases). V lost 1 base and J 1 base, leaving 7 bases between the germline ends. Germline V gene data show CDR1 as SGHKS and CDR2 as YYEKEE (reference sequence). The CDR3 consists of 14 residues. The CDR3 reads CASSLPSGTDTQYF. The CDR3 nucleotides read TGTGCCAGCAGCTTGCCTAGCGGCACAGATACGCAGTATTTT.

V gene TRBV28 combines with J gene TRBJ2-7; D perhaps matches TRBD1 (7 bases). From germline, CDR1 is MDHEN and CDR2 SYDVKM. V lost 6 bases and J lost 1, with 16 bases in between. The length of the CDR3 is 15 residues. The CDR3 DNA reads TGTGCCAGCAGCCCGACAGGGAGGTCTTCCTACGAGCAGTACGTC. Protein product: CASSPTGRSSYEQYV.

This chain links TRBV5-6 with TRBJ1-6; no clear D. Trimming shortened V by 2 bases and J by 10 bases, and 10 bases separated the two germline ends. The germline V gene has CDR1 SGHDT and CDR2 YYEEEE. The CDR3 length is 13 residues. The CDR3 reads CASSFSSGSPLHF. For the CDR3, the DNA is TGTGCCAGCAGCTTTTCGAGCGGATCACCCCTCCACTTT.

The chain joins TRBV7-9 to TRBJ1-2, with D hard to call. The CDR3 is made up of 8 amino acids. CDR1 SEHNR and CDR2 FQNEAQ come from the germline V gene (reference sequence). Trimming stripped 6 bases from V and 13 bases from J, with 6 bases between. The CDR3 nucleotides are TGTGCCAGCAGACCGGTCACCTTC. The encoded protein is CASRPVTF.

The chain links TRBV20-1 to TRBJ2-5, with a weak D call TRBD2 (7 bases). The CDR3 has 15 amino acids. Germline CDR1 reads DFQATT; CDR2 reads SNEGSKA (reference sequence). Trimming stripped 3 bases from V and 5 bases from J, with 19 bases between. The CDR3 sequence: CSARPLGGGLETQYF. In DNA, the CDR3 is TGCAGTGCTAGGCCCCTTGGCGGGGGCCTGGAGACCCAGTACTTC.

This chain joins TRBV5-1 and TRBJ2-7, with D uncertain. The CDR3 loop spans 13 amino acids. Germline V CDR1 and CDR2: SGHRS, YFSETQ. The V end was cut by 6 bases, the J end by 4 bases, with 14 bases between. The CDR3 sequence: CASKVSDMYEQYV. In DNA form, the CDR3 reads TGCGCCAGCAAGGTAAGCGACATGTACGAGCAGTACGTC.